The 18 T cell receptor beta chains presented below share a single source sample, sequenced in a study of control samples from healthy donors and cancer patients. Produced via immunoSEQ multiplex PCR; TCRdb's table is partial and in-frame only. The sample has approximately 100,000 clones; 70% to 90% are singletons. The sample consisted of blood. The receptors shown here come from a man aged 25-40 years in good health.

This sequence joins TRBV11-2 and TRBJ1-1; D unresolved. The V gene's germline CDR1 is SGHAT and CDR2 FQNNGV. V was trimmed by 3 bases and J by 6 bases, leaving 11 bases between them. This CDR3 contains 13 residues. For the CDR3, the DNA is TGTGCCAGCAGCTTCCGGGTGGGTGCTGAAGCTTTCTTT. It specifies CASSFRVGAEAFF.

J is TRBJ2-1 and V is TRBV5-1; D gene uncertain. The CDR3 spans 15 residues. CDR1 is SGHRS and CDR2 is YFSETQ in the germline V gene. Trimming stripped 4 bases from V and 9 bases from J, with 20 bases between. CDR3 sequence (DNA): TGCGCCAGCAGCACCTTTACGGTACTCGCAGGTGAGCAGTTCTTC. This codes for CASSTFTVLAGEQFF. Drawing the rest from reference TRBV5-1 and TRBJ2-1, the complete variable domain is KAGVTQTPRYLIKTRGQQVTLSCSPISGHRSVSWYQQTPGQGLQFLFEYFSETQRNKGNFPGRFSGRQFSNSRSEMNVSTLELGDSALYLCASSTFTVLAGEQFFGPGTRLTVL.

V usage is TRBV19 and J usage is TRBJ1-4; D unclear. V shed 5 bases and J shed 8 bases, with 21 bases lying between them. CDR1 LNHDA and CDR2 SQIVND come from the germline V gene (reference sequence). The CDR3 extends over 16 amino acids. The CDR3 region has the DNA TGTGCCAGTAGTCTCGAAGGGTCTCGTGTAGGGGAAAAACTGTTTTTT. Translating gives CASSLEGSRVGEKLFF.

The V gene is TRBV2, the J gene TRBJ2-2; a weak D match, TRBD1 (5 bases). CDR3 size: 14 residues. Germline lookup yields CDR1 SNHLY and CDR2 FYNNEI. V lost 4 bases, J lost 7 bases, and 13 bases lay in between. CDR3 DNA: TGTGCCAGCAGTGCCGGCAGGGTCTTCGGGGAGCTGTTTTTT. Amino acid sequence: CASSAGRVFGELFF.

This clone was seen just once. The gene calls are TRBV28 and TRBJ1-5; a possible D gene is TRBD1 (5 bases). Germline V gives CDR1 MDHEN, CDR2 SYDVKM. CDR3 length: 14 residues. V was trimmed by 1 base and J by 6 bases, leaving 10 bases between them. The DNA for the CDR3 is TGTGCCAGCAGTTTATTCAGAGGGACTCAGCCCCAGCATTTT. Encoded protein: CASSLFRGTQPQHF.

The V call is TRBV6-5, the J call TRBJ1-2, with 8 bases that match TRBD1. Germline CDR1 reads MNHEY; CDR2 reads SVGAGI. V was pared by 0 bases and J by 3 bases, with 3 bases of the junction left unmatched. The CDR3 is 15 residues long. The chain's CDR3 is CASSYSPGGDYGYTF. The DNA of the CDR3 is TGTGCCAGCAGTTACTCACCAGGGGGCGACTATGGCTACACCTTC.

The chain employs TRBV27 and TRBJ2-7; the D gene is possibly TRBD1 (5 bases). Germline V gene sequence: CDR1 MNHEY, CDR2 SMNVEV (reference sequence). CDR3 length: 11 residues. V was pared by 5 bases and J by 6 bases, with 8 bases between. CDR3 in amino acids: CASSQGIEQYF. CDR3 in DNA: TGTGCCAGCAGTCAGGGCATCGAGCAGTACTTC.

The rearrangement links TRBV5-1 to TRBJ2-2, with 10 bases fitting TRBD2. V was pared by 2 bases and J by 0 bases, with 1 base of the junction left unmatched. Germline CDR1 and CDR2: SGHRS and YFSETQ. The CDR3 consists of 16 residues. The CDR3 reads CASSFLAGANTGELFF. CDR3 in DNA: TGCGCCAGCAGCTTTCTAGCGGGGGCGAACACCGGGGAGCTGTTTTTT.

The V and J genes are TRBV5-8 and TRBJ1-4, with D maybe TRBD1 (6 bases). The germline CDR1 and CDR2 sequences are SGHTS and YDEGEE. This CDR3 has 14 amino acids. The V end was cut by 4 bases, the J end by 3 bases, with 10 bases between. The DNA of the CDR3 is TGTGCCAGCAGCCGGACAGACCCTAATGAAAAACTGTTTTTT. Translated: CASSRTDPNEKLFF.

V is TRBV28 and J is TRBJ2-7; 8 bases line up with TRBD1. The J segment lost 0 bases and the V segment lost 4 bases, leaving 2 bases of the junction unmatched. Germline V lookup: CDR1 MDHEN, CDR2 SYDVKM. The CDR3 sequence is 14 residues long. The CDR3 DNA follows: TGTGCCAGCAGTTGGACAGGGCACTCCTACGAGCAGTACTTC. Amino acid sequence: CASSWTGHSYEQYF. Full variable domain (missing parts from reference TRBV28 and TRBJ2-7): DVKVTQSSRYLVKRTGEKVFLECVQDMDHENMFWYRQDPGLGLRLIYFSYDVKMKEKGDIPEGYSVSREKKERFSLILESASTNQTSMYLCASSWTGHSYEQYFGPGTRLTVT.

This clone occurred once. The gene calls are TRBV2 and TRBJ2-4; D is possibly TRBD2 (6 bases). Germline CDR1 SNHLY, CDR2 FYNNEI. This CDR3 region has 13 residues. V gave up 3 bases and J gave up 7 bases, with 10 bases separating them. The CDR3 sequence is CASSDRERNIQYF. CDR3 DNA sequence: TGTGCCAGCAGTGACCGGGAGCGGAACATTCAGTACTTC. Full variable domain (remainder filled in from reference TRBV2 and TRBJ2-4): EPEVTQTPSHQVTQMGQEVILRCVPISNHLYFYWYRQILGQKVEFLVSFYNNEISEKSEIFDDQFSVERPDGSNFTLKIRSTKLEDSAMYFCASSDRERNIQYFGAGTRLSVL.

The genes are TRBV14 and TRBJ2-3; 9 bases are shared with TRBD2. CDR3 size: 15 residues. J was trimmed by 5 bases and V by 5 bases; bases with no gene match: 8. Germline values: CDR1 SGHDN, CDR2 FVKESK. CDR3 residues: CASSSLAGAIDTQYF. The CDR3 DNA reads TGTGCCAGCAGCTCGTTAGCGGGAGCCATAGATACGCAGTATTTT.

The V gene is TRBV29-1, the J gene TRBJ1-4; D not certain. The CDR3 runs 8 residues. Trimming took 6 bases from V and 11 from J, leaving 4 bases between them. Germline V CDR1 and CDR2: SQVTM, ANQGSEA. The CDR3 nucleotides are TGCAGCGTCGACAAACTGTTTTTT. This sequence encodes CSVDKLFF.

The rearrangement joins TRBV6-6 to TRBJ2-3; D is uncertain. This CDR3 is 12 amino acids long. Trimming pared 6 bases from V and 2 bases from J, leaving 6 bases between. The germline gives CDR1 MNHNY, CDR2 SVGAGI (reference sequence). The CDR3 region has the DNA TGTGCCAGCAGCCTCGTCACAGATACGCAGTATTTT. It codes for CASSLVTDTQYF.

The CDR3 nucleotides are TGCGCCAGCAACCCGTCGTTGCGTTACAATGAGCAGTTCTTC. It is translated as CASNPSLRYNEQFF. The chain recombines TRBV4-1 with TRBJ2-1; no definite D call. The germline V gene has CDR1 MGHRA and CDR2 YSYEKL. The CDR3 extends over 14 amino acids. V lost 7 bases and J lost 4, with 14 bases in between.

This sequence joins TRBV19 and TRBJ2-7, with 9 bases aligning to TRBD1. The trim removed 5 bases at V and 4 bases at J, leaving 6 bases unmatched. This CDR3 comprises 14 residues. Per germline, CDR1 LNHDA and CDR2 SQIVND (reference sequence). Here the CDR3 reads CASSWGTGRYEQYF. The CDR3 DNA reads TGTGCCAGTAGTTGGGGGACAGGGAGATACGAGCAGTACTTC.

The rearrangement uses TRBV3-1 (or the pseudogene TRBV3-2) and TRBJ2-3; D gene unclear. This CDR3 has 14 residues. V was trimmed by 0 bases and J by 2 bases, leaving 6 bases between them. The germline gives CDR1 LGHDT, CDR2 YNNKEL (reference sequence). CDR3 sequence: CASSQDPYTDTQYF. For the CDR3, the DNA is TGTGCCAGCAGCCAAGATCCCTACACAGATACGCAGTATTTT.

This clone was recorded a few times. The J gene is TRBJ2-2, the V gene TRBV4-2; possibly TRBD1 for D (7 bases). V dropped 6 bases and J dropped 5 bases, with 16 bases sitting between them. Germline V CDR1 and CDR2: LGHNA, YNFKEQ. CDR3 length: 15 residues. CDR3 sequence (DNA): TGTGCCAGCAGAGGACAGGAGGGCGGTACCGGGGAGCTGTTTTTT. Its protein product is CASRGQEGGTGELFF.